This T cell receptor beta chain originates from a study of shared clonotypes between healthy human individuals. Overall study findings and caveats: Sampling covered nothing but blood. Tissue TCR repertoires likely differ from those found in blood. It was the non-shared clonotypes that had lower generation probabilities than clonotypes shared by all four donors.

The authors split each subset's genomic DNA evenly across several immunoSEQ plates. Here immunoSEQ multiplex PCR was the method, and the copy in TCRdb shows in-frame clones only, minus some. This table holds around 2,000,000 clones, roughly 91% found once. Concerning this clone itself: The antigen remains unidentified.

CD45RO-negative, CCR7-positively selected cells formed the naive CD8 fraction, excluding terminally differentiated effector memory CD45RA+ cells. Sample: naive CD8+ T cells from PBMCs. The receptor's source is a man aged 18 to 29 in good health. Some clones in this sample may be carry-over from other donors' samples.

The CDR3 is CASSQGRLGSSGTEAFF. CDR3 nucleotide sequence: TGTGCCAGCAGCCAAGGTAGACTGGGCTCAAGCGGGACTGAAGCTTTCTTT. The V and J genes are TRBV14 and TRBJ1-1; D is undetermined. Germline values: CDR1 SGHDN, CDR2 FVKESK. The CDR3 is made up of 17 amino acids. Between the trimmed V and J ends, which lost 1 base and 5 bases, there was a span of 20 bases.